A single sample is the source of the 2 T cell receptor beta chains below, sequenced in a study of beta chain features in type 1 diabetes. Expressed TCRB transcripts were sequenced because the isolated RNA had all been reverse transcribed beforehand. Profiling relied on immunoSEQ multiplex PCR, and the TCRdb table lists in-frame clones only, not all of them. The top ten clones hold about 6.6% of a sample with hundreds of thousands of clones, approximately 15% of them seen once. The sample consisted of central memory CD4+ T cells from blood. The receptors were gathered from a young man in good health.

This clone has only a few counts. This chain links TRBV6-1 with TRBJ2-5; TRBD2 is a possible D gene (6 bases). This CDR3 has 13 amino acids. Looked up from germline, CDR1 is MNHNS and CDR2 is SASEGT. V was trimmed by 9 bases and J by 7 bases, leaving 18 bases between them. This CDR3 reads CARGGLGIMTQYF. The CDR3 DNA sequence: TGTGCCAGGGGGGGACTGGGAATAATGACCCAGTACTTC.

This clone was observed a handful of times. CDR3 sequence reads: CASSERRGGQETQYF. The CDR3 DNA reads TGTGCCAGCAGTGAACGGAGGGGAGGACAAGAGACCCAGTACTTC. The V call is TRBV2, the J call TRBJ2-5, with a tentative D call TRBD2 (6 bases). This CDR3 region has 15 residues. The V gene lost 2 bases and the J gene lost 2 bases, with 12 bases spanning the gap. CDR1 is SNHLY, CDR2 FYNNEI, per germline.